The clone carrying this TCR beta chain turned up a few times. The antigen is undetermined. The data were obtained in a study of T-cell memory formation after mild COVID-19. Study-level results: Contracting clones localized mainly to CM and EM when CD4+ and mainly to EMRA when CD8+. Confirmation was lacking for SARS-CoV-2 specificity of second-wave clones that peaked on day 37.

Via MiXCR, TCRdb re-called the 5' RACE reads, giving one row per CDR3 protein. The data contain under 300,000 distinct CDR3 sequences, roughly 8% of them seen just once; the ten biggest clones take up approximately 23%. Trimming took off 1 base at V and 3 bases at J, with 17 bases between the two ends. The CDR3 is made up of 17 amino acids. Per the germline V gene, CDR1 is SGHTA and CDR2 is FQGNSA. The receptor's source is a man between 18 and 35 years old who had mild COVID-19 (a few samples of this study predate the infection). Cell type and time point are not known. V is TRBV7-2 and J is TRBJ2-3; D is possibly TRBD1 or TRBD2 (7 bases each). The sequenced material came from PBMCs or a T cell subset sorted from them (not recorded which). Written as DNA, the CDR3 is TGTGCCAGCAGCTTAGGGGAGGGGGCGATTTCAACAGATACGCAGTATTTT. Protein sequence: CASSLGEGAISTDTQYF.